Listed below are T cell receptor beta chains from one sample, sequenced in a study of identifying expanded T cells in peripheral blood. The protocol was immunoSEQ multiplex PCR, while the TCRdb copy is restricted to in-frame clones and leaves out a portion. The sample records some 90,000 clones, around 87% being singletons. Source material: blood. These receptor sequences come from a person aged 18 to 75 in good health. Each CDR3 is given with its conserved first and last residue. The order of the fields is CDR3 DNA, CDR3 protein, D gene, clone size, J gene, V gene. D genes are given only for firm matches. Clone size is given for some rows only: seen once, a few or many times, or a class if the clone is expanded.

DNA: TGTGCCAGCAGTGGACGGTACGAGCAGTACTTC
CDR3: CASSGRYEQYF
D: NA
size: once
J: TRBJ2-7
V: TRBV6-5

DNA: TGCGCCAGCAGCTCTAGAGGGACCGGTGCCTACGAGCAGTACTTC
CDR3: CASSSRGTGAYEQYF
D: NA
size: NA
J: TRBJ2-7
V: TRBV5-1

DNA: TGTGCCAGCGGGGGGACAGGACCGTACAATGAGCAGTTCTTC
CDR3: CASGGTGPYNEQFF
D: TRBD1
size: NA
J: TRBJ2-1
V: TRBV6-6

DNA: TGCGCCAGCAGCTTCGGCGGGGGGGCCGAGACCCAGTACTTC
CDR3: CASSFGGGAETQYF
D: TRBD2
size: NA
J: TRBJ2-5
V: TRBV5-1

DNA: TGTGCCAGCAGTGGTCTCGACAGGGCGGATACGCAGTATTTT
CDR3: CASSGLDRADTQYF
D: TRBD1
size: NA
J: TRBJ2-3
V: TRBV6-1

DNA: TGCGCCAGCAGCCAAGATGGCCCCAATGAGCAGTTCTTC
CDR3: CASSQDGPNEQFF
D: NA
size: few
J: TRBJ2-1
V: TRBV4-1

DNA: TGCGCCAGCAGCCCTTCACGGATTCACGGGGAGCTGTTTTTT
CDR3: CASSPSRIHGELFF
D: NA
size: NA
J: TRBJ2-2
V: TRBV5-1

DNA: TGTGCCAGCAGGGACGGACAGGTCCTGAGGGGTGAAGCTTTCTTT
CDR3: CASRDGQVLRGEAFF
D: TRBD1
size: NA
J: TRBJ1-1
V: TRBV2

DNA: TGTGCCAGCAGCTTTGCCCAAGCCCTAAACAATGAGCAGTTCTTC
CDR3: CASSFAQALNNEQFF
D: NA
size: NA
J: TRBJ2-1
V: TRBV7-2

DNA: TGTGCCAGCAGTTACTCGGCAGACTTCGGCTATGGCTACACCTTC
CDR3: CASSYSADFGYGYTF
D: NA
size: NA
J: TRBJ1-2
V: TRBV6-6

DNA: TGTGCCAGCAGCCCACAACAGGGAGGGTATTCACCCCTCCACTTT
CDR3: CASSPQQGGYSPLHF
D: NA
size: NA
J: TRBJ1-6
V: TRBV11-3

DNA: TGTGCCAGCAGCCGTCGTACAGACTCCTACAATGAGCAGTTCTTC
CDR3: CASSRRTDSYNEQFF
D: NA
size: NA
J: TRBJ2-1
V: TRBV7-2

DNA: TGTGCCAGCAGTCTAGCAGGGGTGTACAATCAGCCCCAGCATTTT
CDR3: CASSLAGVYNQPQHF
D: NA
size: few
J: TRBJ1-5
V: TRBV6-6

DNA: TGTGCCAGTACCCGGAGCCGGGGCGAGATCTATGGCTACACCTTC
CDR3: CASTRSRGEIYGYTF
D: NA
size: NA
J: TRBJ1-2
V: TRBV19

DNA: TGTGCCAGCAGTTTTTACCGGGCCGCTTCGAACACTGAAGCTTTCTTT
CDR3: CASSFYRAASNTEAFF
D: NA
size: NA
J: TRBJ1-1
V: TRBV27

DNA: TGTGCCTGGAATGTGGGTTACAATTCACCCCTCCACTTT
CDR3: CAWNVGYNSPLHF
D: NA
size: NA
J: TRBJ1-6
V: TRBV30

DNA: TGTGCCAGCAGCTTAGGGGGGACAGGGATGAACACTGAAGCTTTCTTT
CDR3: CASSLGGTGMNTEAFF
D: TRBD1
size: few
J: TRBJ1-1
V: TRBV7-2

DNA: TGTGCCTGGATACGGACTAGCGGGGGGCTCTCTAGCACAGATACGCAGTATTTT
CDR3: CAWIRTSGGLSSTDTQYF
D: TRBD2
size: NA
J: TRBJ2-3
V: TRBV30

DNA: TGTGCCAGTAGTTTCTTACGACAGGGAGGCAATCAGCCCCAGCATTTT
CDR3: CASSFLRQGGNQPQHF
D: TRBD1
size: NA
J: TRBJ1-5
V: TRBV19

DNA: TGTGCCAGCAGCTTCCTAAGACTTGAAGCTTTCTTT
CDR3: CASSFLRLEAFF
D: NA
size: NA
J: TRBJ1-1
V: TRBV7-9

DNA: TGCGCCAGCAGAGCGACAGGGGGAGCCTACAATGAGCAGTTCTTC
CDR3: CASRATGGAYNEQFF
D: TRBD1
size: few
J: TRBJ2-1
V: TRBV5-1

DNA: TGTGCCAGCAGTGAGATTTACAGGGGAGCTGAAGCTTTCTTT
CDR3: CASSEIYRGAEAFF
D: TRBD1
size: once
J: TRBJ1-1
V: TRBV2

DNA: TGTGCCAGCAGCCCCCGGGCCGGGGCGGGGAGCTACGAGCAGTACTTC
CDR3: CASSPRAGAGSYEQYF
D: NA
size: NA
J: TRBJ2-7
V: TRBV7-8

DNA: TGTGCCAGCAGTGAGCCAGGGCGAAGTTCACCCCTCCACTTT
CDR3: CASSEPGRSSPLHF
D: NA
size: NA
J: TRBJ1-6
V: TRBV25-1

DNA: TGTGCCGAACGGGGGACAGCGAACACTGAAGCTTTCTTT
CDR3: CAERGTANTEAFF
D: TRBD1
size: NA
J: TRBJ1-1
V: TRBV7-9

DNA: TGTGCCAGCAGCTTCTCTACGGGCATGAACACTGAAGCTTTCTTT
CDR3: CASSFSTGMNTEAFF
D: NA
size: many
J: TRBJ1-1
V: TRBV7-2

DNA: TGTGCCAGCAGCTTGGCTCCGGGACGAACTGGAAACACCATATATTTT
CDR3: CASSLAPGRTGNTIYF
D: NA
size: NA
J: TRBJ1-3
V: TRBV5-4

DNA: TGTGCCAGTAATCACAGGGGGATTTTGTCGCCACAAGAGACCCAGTACTTC
CDR3: CASNHRGILSPQETQYF
D: TRBD1
size: NA
J: TRBJ2-5
V: TRBV19

DNA: TGTGCCAGCACCCCCGGTAGAGGGAAATCACCCCTCCACTTT
CDR3: CASTPGRGKSPLHF
D: NA
size: NA
J: TRBJ1-6
V: TRBV6-6

DNA: TGTGCCAGCAGCGTATCCCCCCATGCGACAAACCAAGAGACCCAGTACTTC
CDR3: CASSVSPHATNQETQYF
D: NA
size: NA
J: TRBJ2-5
V: TRBV9

DNA: TGCGCCAGCAGCCAAGTTCAAAGCAGTAACACTGAAGCTTTCTTT
CDR3: CASSQVQSSNTEAFF
D: NA
size: NA
J: TRBJ1-1
V: TRBV4-3

DNA: TGTGCCAGCAGCGCGACCCGGGACGGCTATGGCTACACCTTC
CDR3: CASSATRDGYGYTF
D: NA
size: NA
J: TRBJ1-2
V: TRBV7-2

DNA: TGTGCCAGCAGTCCTACACGGGACGGCGATGAAAAACTGTTTTTT
CDR3: CASSPTRDGDEKLFF
D: NA
size: NA
J: TRBJ1-4
V: TRBV27

DNA: TGTGCCTGGAAAAGCGGTGGTGAAGCTTTCTTT
CDR3: CAWKSGGEAFF
D: NA
size: few
J: TRBJ1-1
V: TRBV30

DNA: TGTGCCAGCAGCGAAGGACAGGGAGATGGCTACACCTTC
CDR3: CASSEGQGDGYTF
D: TRBD1
size: once
J: TRBJ1-2
V: TRBV9

DNA: TGCGCCAGCAGCCAAGATTCCAACACAGGGGGAGAGACCCAGTACTTC
CDR3: CASSQDSNTGGETQYF
D: TRBD1
size: NA
J: TRBJ2-5
V: TRBV4-3

DNA: TGTGCCAGCAGCTTAGGTTGGGAGGGGCTTCACAATGAGCAGTTCTTC
CDR3: CASSLGWEGLHNEQFF
D: TRBD2
size: NA
J: TRBJ2-1
V: TRBV13

DNA: TGTGCCAGCAGCTTGGGTTGGGGAGGAGATACGCAGTATTTT
CDR3: CASSLGWGGDTQYF
D: NA
size: NA
J: TRBJ2-3
V: TRBV5-5

DNA: TGTGCCAGCAGTCTGGACTCTTCGGCTACAGATACGCAGTATTTT
CDR3: CASSLDSSATDTQYF
D: NA
size: few
J: TRBJ2-3
V: TRBV27

DNA: TGTGCCAGCAGGCCCTCTACAGGAATCCACGAGCAGTACTTC
CDR3: CASRPSTGIHEQYF
D: NA
size: medium-sized
J: TRBJ2-7
V: TRBV27

DNA: TGTGCCAGCACTTATAGCACTGAAGCTTTCTTT
CDR3: CASTYSTEAFF
D: NA
size: NA
J: TRBJ1-1
V: TRBV2

DNA: TGCAGCGCCATGAAAGGGAGAGAGACCCAGTACTTC
CDR3: CSAMKGRETQYF
D: NA
size: NA
J: TRBJ2-5
V: TRBV29-1

DNA: TGTGCCAGCAGCTTAGTAGGGGGCGAGGTCTACGAGCAGTACTTC
CDR3: CASSLVGGEVYEQYF
D: TRBD1
size: NA
J: TRBJ2-7
V: TRBV7-2

DNA: TGTGCCAGCAGCTTAGCCCCAGGGGCGGGCTACACCTTC
CDR3: CASSLAPGAGYTF
D: NA
size: NA
J: TRBJ1-2
V: TRBV11-2

DNA: TGTGCCAGCAGCCTCCTAGACCCGAACACTGAAGCTTTCTTT
CDR3: CASSLLDPNTEAFF
D: NA
size: NA
J: TRBJ1-1
V: TRBV6-6

DNA: TGTGCCAGCTCACCGGACAGGGTGGCCGTCGGGGAGCTGTTTTTT
CDR3: CASSPDRVAVGELFF
D: TRBD1
size: NA
J: TRBJ2-2
V: TRBV18

DNA: TGTGCCAGCAGCTTGTACGGCTATAGGCCATTAGGCTACACCTTC
CDR3: CASSLYGYRPLGYTF
D: NA
size: NA
J: TRBJ1-2
V: TRBV5-6

DNA: TGTGCCAGCAGCGATCGGGACAGGGTCACAGATACGCAGTATTTT
CDR3: CASSDRDRVTDTQYF
D: TRBD1
size: NA
J: TRBJ2-3
V: TRBV9

DNA: TGTGCCTGGAGTGTGTGGGCCCCCGGAAACACCATATATTTT
CDR3: CAWSVWAPGNTIYF
D: NA
size: few
J: TRBJ1-3
V: TRBV30

DNA: TGTGCCAGCAGTGAAAAGGTTCTGAGCCTTAACACTGAAGCTTTCTTT
CDR3: CASSEKVLSLNTEAFF
D: NA
size: NA
J: TRBJ1-1
V: TRBV2

DNA: TGTGCCAGCAGTTACGAGGGTAGCGGGGGGAACAATGAGCAGTTCTTC
CDR3: CASSYEGSGGNNEQFF
D: TRBD2
size: NA
J: TRBJ2-1
V: TRBV6-5

DNA: TGTGCCAGCAAGACAGGGGGGACCGAGGAGCAGTTCTTC
CDR3: CASKTGGTEEQFF
D: TRBD1
size: NA
J: TRBJ2-1
V: TRBV19

DNA: TGTGCCAGCAGCCTCCGGACAGGGATCGGTGGCTACACCTTC
CDR3: CASSLRTGIGGYTF
D: TRBD1
size: NA
J: TRBJ1-2
V: TRBV9

DNA: TGTGCCAGCACCCCTGGGTCGAGGGAAACAGATACGCAGTATTTT
CDR3: CASTPGSRETDTQYF
D: NA
size: few
J: TRBJ2-3
V: TRBV6-1

DNA: TGTGCCACCAGAGAAGTACCTACGAACACTGAAGCTTTCTTT
CDR3: CATREVPTNTEAFF
D: NA
size: NA
J: TRBJ1-1
V: TRBV19

DNA: TGTGCCAGCAGTTCAGGGGTTTCGACCCAGTACTTC
CDR3: CASSSGVSTQYF
D: NA
size: NA
J: TRBJ2-5
V: TRBV28

DNA: TGTGCCAGCAGCCCCGGGACTAGCGGCTACTACGAGCAGTACTTC
CDR3: CASSPGTSGYYEQYF
D: TRBD2
size: NA
J: TRBJ2-7
V: TRBV9

DNA: TGCGCCAGTTCCAAGGGCCCCGCTCGGTACACCGGGGAGCTGTTTTTT
CDR3: CASSKGPARYTGELFF
D: NA
size: NA
J: TRBJ2-2
V: TRBV5-1